This is a list of T cell receptor beta chains from one sample in a study of T cell changes during pregnancy in multiple sclerosis. TCRdb's table, derived via immunoSEQ multiplex PCR, lists solely in-frame clones and lacks some. The repertoire holds 90,000 to 120,000 clones, with 80% to 95% as singletons. The sequenced sample was peripheral blood, obtained in the third trimester of pregnancy. These receptors were obtained from a female donor in good health, enrolled as a control in a pregnancy study. CDR3s include the opening cysteine and the closing phenylalanine or tryptophan. D genes are given only for firm matches. Some rows mark clone size as missing; the rest say once, few, many or name a class of expanded clone.

cdr3_aa cdr3_nt v_call clone_size j_call d_call
CASSNSGRTEAFF TGTGCCAGCAGTAATTCAGGGAGGACTGAAGCTTTCTTT TRBV25-1 once TRBJ1-1 NA
CASSIGTGFNSPLHF TGTGCCAGTAGTATTGGGACAGGCTTTAATTCACCCCTCCACTTT TRBV19 NA TRBJ1-6 TRBD1
CASSLATQAYEQYF TGCGCCAGCAGCTTGGCTACACAGGCCTACGAGCAGTACTTC TRBV5-1 NA TRBJ2-7 NA
CASSLSRTANIQYF TGTGCCAGCAGCTTATCCCGGACAGCAAACATTCAGTACTTC TRBV7-2 NA TRBJ2-4 NA
CASSPRLQGVDSPLHF TGTGCCAGCTCGCCCCGGTTACAGGGGGTTGACTCACCCCTCCACTTT TRBV18 NA TRBJ1-6 TRBD1
CASSYFGTAYGYTF TGTGCCAGCAGTTACTTCGGGACAGCCTATGGCTACACCTTC TRBV6-5 NA TRBJ1-2 TRBD1
CATSRDPLGRGADTQYF TGTGCCACCAGCAGAGATCCTCTCGGGCGGGGAGCAGATACGCAGTATTTT TRBV15 NA TRBJ2-3 NA
CASSLQGNTEAFF TGTGCCAGCAGCTTACAGGGGAACACTGAAGCTTTCTTT TRBV9 few TRBJ1-1 NA
CASSVGTVPSTEAFF TGTGCCAGCAGTGTGGGGACAGTCCCCTCCACTGAAGCTTTCTTT TRBV6-1 NA TRBJ1-1 TRBD1
CASSDVGTGNSPLHF TGCGCCAGCAGTGATGTCGGGACAGGTAATTCACCCCTCCACTTT TRBV10-2 NA TRBJ1-6 TRBD1
CASSFRGPGELFF TGTGCCAGCAGTTTTAGAGGCCCCGGGGAGCTGTTTTTT TRBV27 once TRBJ2-2 NA
CASSSVYSSGSTDTQYF TGTGCCAGCAGCTCAGTGTATAGTAGCGGGAGCACAGATACGCAGTATTTT TRBV13 NA TRBJ2-3 TRBD2
CASSPQWGGNQPQHF TGCGCCAGCAGCCCCCAATGGGGGGGCAATCAGCCCCAGCATTTT TRBV4-3 NA TRBJ1-5 NA
CASSDRENTEAFF TGCGCCAGCAGTGACAGGGAGAACACTGAAGCTTTCTTT TRBV4-1 NA TRBJ1-1 TRBD1
CASSLSGFQSQHF TGTGCCAGCAGTTTATCCGGGTTTCAGTCCCAGCATTTT TRBV6-5 NA TRBJ1-5 NA
CASSGVGRGTSYNEQFF TGTGCCAGCAGCGGGGTCGGCAGGGGGACCTCCTACAATGAGCAGTTCTTC TRBV13 NA TRBJ2-1 TRBD1
CASSDGTGVEMNTEAFF TGTGCCAGCAGCGACGGGACAGGGGTTGAGATGAACACTGAAGCTTTCTTT TRBV9 NA TRBJ1-1 TRBD1
CATKIDRGRHQPQHF TGTGCCACCAAAATCGACAGGGGGAGGCATCAGCCCCAGCATTTT TRBV6-5 NA TRBJ1-5 TRBD1
CASSYGDRQETQYF TGTGCCAGCAGCTACGGGGACAGACAAGAGACCCAGTACTTC TRBV7-2 NA TRBJ2-5 TRBD1
CASSYAQTGTGNTIYF TGTGCCAGCAGTTACGCACAGACAGGGACTGGAAACACCATATATTTT TRBV6-5 NA TRBJ1-3 TRBD1
CASSFMNTEAFF TGTGCCAGCAGCTTTATGAACACTGAAGCTTTCTTT TRBV7-2 once TRBJ1-1 NA
CASTPDRVIPEAFF TGTGCCAGTACCCCGGACAGGGTAATTCCTGAAGCTTTCTTT TRBV19 NA TRBJ1-1 TRBD1